There are a few counts of the clone carrying this TCR beta chain. Antigen specificity is unknown. MiXCR, run by TCRdb on the 5' RACE reads, gives a single entry per CDR3 protein. Among roughly 580,000 distinct CDR3 sequences listed, about a sixth were seen once. The data stem from a study of T-cell memory formation after mild COVID-19. CDR3 length: 14 amino acids. Trimming removed 8 bases from V and 4 bases from J; junction bases left unmatched: 7. The germline CDR1 and CDR2 sequences are SGHRS and YFSETQ. Study outcomes and limitations: There were some responding clones in pre-infection memory, which suggested that cross-reactive memory had joined.

Sequencing was performed on PBMCs or a T cell subset sorted from them (not recorded which). The clonotype originates from an adult woman who had mild COVID-19 (a few samples of this study predate the infection). Cell type and time point are not known. The chain links TRBV5-1 to TRBJ2-1; 9 bases are a match to TRBD2. CDR3: CASRRTSEYNEQFF. The CDR3, as DNA: TGCGCCAGTCGGAGGACTAGCGAGTACAATGAGCAGTTCTTC.